This T cell receptor beta chain derives from a study of Ad26.COV2.S vaccination and SARS-CoV-2 variants. The CDR3 has 16 amino acids. The germline V gene encodes CDR1 MGHRA and CDR2 YSYEKL. The J segment lost 5 bases and the V segment lost 4 bases, leaving 11 bases of the junction unmatched. With respect to this clone: What it binds is not known.

Treatment here: roughly 18 received Ad26.COV2.S at low or high dose, single or two shots; roughly 5 received placebo; per-sample allocation not given. Sampling was done on day 63 after the first vaccine or placebo injection. The study's findings and limits: Among vaccine recipients, spike-specific TCR breadth exceeded that of placebo recipients. Analyses of TCR breadth and depth may have underestimated total T cell responses.

Sequencing used immunoSEQ multiplex PCR; TCRdb keeps in-frame clones, though not all of them. The data contain around 300,000 clones, about 90% of them singletons. This rearrangement joins TRBV4-1 to TRBJ1-5; 7 nucleotides line up with TRBD1. Specimen: peripheral blood, collected in a trial of Ad26.COV2.S vaccine versus placebo. The sequence came from a person aged 18-65 years who received the Ad26.COV2.S COVID-19 vaccine or a placebo. The CDR3 protein is CASSPQGGQTHQPQHF. The CDR3 nucleotides are TGCGCCAGCAGCCCCCAAGGGGGACAGACCCATCAGCCCCAGCATTTT.